This entry lists 16 T cell receptor beta chains sequenced from one sample in a study of regulatory T cells in long-lasting Graves disease. Arm-PCR with iRepertoire HTBI primers amplified the CDR3 regions for these TCR beta libraries. One entry per CDR3 protein, called by TCRdb with MiXCR from the multiplex PCR reads. Seen here are 380,000 or so distinct CDR3 sequences, around 15% observed once, and the top ten hold around 20%. Time point defined: newly diagnosed GD, antithyroid drugs for less than 3 months. Generation of the TCR library employed RNA extracted from PBMCs. The sample was also reused in another study, on T cells in Graves' hyperthyroidism and ophthalmopathy.

The source was peripheral blood mononuclear cells (PBMCs), collected at new diagnosis, from a patient treated with antithyroid drugs. Source of these receptors: a woman aged 18-30 years with Graves disease.

This clonotype showed up many times. DNA of the CDR3: TGTGCCAGTAGTTGGGCTAGCGGGAGTAGGAATGAGCAGTTCTTC. This sequence encodes CASSWASGSRNEQFF. The chain uses TRBV19 and TRBJ2-5; 10 nucleotides line up with TRBD2. The tail of the sequence fits TRBJ2-1 better, so the J call may be wrong. CDR3 length equals 15 residues. Germline V gives CDR1 LNHDA, CDR2 SQIVND (reference sequence).

The gene calls are TRBV2 and TRBJ2-7; 11 bases line up with TRBD2. The germline CDR1 and CDR2 sequences are SNHLY and FYNNEI. The CDR3 consists of 14 residues. The V and J ends lost 4 bases and 4 bases, in that order; junction bases with no gene match: 3. CDR3 sequence reads: CASSVSGGAYEQYF. The CDR3, as DNA: TGTGCCAGCAGTGTTAGCGGGGGGGCGTACGAGCAGTACTTC.

This chain links TRBV6-1 with TRBJ2-1; the D is unclear. CDR1 and CDR2 from the germline V gene are MNHNS and SASEGT. Between the trimmed V and J ends, which lost 4 bases and 6 bases, there was a span of 10 bases. The CDR3 has 13 amino acids. The CDR3 nucleotides are TGTGCCAGCAGTGTAGACATGCGCAATGAGCAGTTCTTC. Its protein is CASSVDMRNEQFF.

This clonotype was counted a few times. The chain uses TRBV6-1 and TRBJ2-1; no reliable D call. V lost 7 bases to trimming and J lost 7 bases, with 17 bases between them. From germline, CDR1 is MNHNS and CDR2 SASEGT. This CDR3 contains 14 residues. In DNA form, the CDR3 reads TGTGCCAGCACTGGGTCGAAGGGATATAATGAGCAGTTCTTC. Residues: CASTGSKGYNEQFF.

Only a few counts were recorded for this clonotype. CDR3 bases: TGTGCCACCAGTGATTTCGACAGGGCTAATGAAAAACTGTTTTTT. As protein: CATSDFDRANEKLFF. The chain recombines TRBV24-1 with TRBJ1-4; 7 bases are shared with TRBD1. After removal of 1 base from V and 3 bases from J, the junction contained 1 base not matched to a gene. CDR3 size: 15 residues. Germline-derived CDR1 and CDR2 are KGHDR and SFDVKD.

The chain carries TRBV6-2 or TRBV6-3 and TRBJ1-1; no clear D gene. The CDR3 totals 16 residues. Germline CDR1 and CDR2: MNHEY and SVGEGT. Trimming left V 5 bases short and J 0 bases short, with 16 bases between. The CDR3, as DNA: TGTGCCAGCAGTGCATACCTACAAGCATTGAACACTGAAGCTTTCTTT. Amino acids: CASSAYLQALNTEAFF.

This clonotype was picked up one time. The chain joins TRBV5-1 to TRBJ2-7; no definite D call. V was pared by 10 bases and J by 3 bases, with 17 bases between. Germline CDR1 SGHRS, CDR2 YFSETQ. The CDR3 loop spans 13 amino acids. CDR3 amino acids: CASRPVNLYEQYF. The CDR3 DNA follows: TGCGCCTCTAGGCCGGTGAATCTCTACGAGCAGTACTTC.

This clonotype has a count of ten or more. The chain uses TRBV7-3 and TRBJ1-1, with D unclear. Deletions cut 3 bases from V and 4 bases from J, with 9 bases between. Per the germline V gene, CDR1 is SGHTA and CDR2 is FQGTGA. The CDR3 is made up of 13 amino acids. CDR3 residues: CASSFRQATEAFF. CDR3 in DNA: TGTGCCAGCAGCTTCAGACAAGCCACTGAAGCTTTCTTT.

The V call is TRBV18, the J call TRBJ2-3; D not certain. Trimming left V 3 bases short and J 5 bases short, with 9 bases between. Germline CDR1 is KGHSH and CDR2 is LQKENI. This CDR3 region has 13 residues. The CDR3 nucleotides are TGTGCCAGCTCACCCCTGAATGAAGATACGCAGTATTTT. Encoded protein: CASSPLNEDTQYF. Drawing the rest from reference TRBV18 and TRBJ2-3, the complete variable domain is NAGVMQNPRHLVRRRGQEARLRCSPMKGHSHVYWYRQLPEEGLKFMVYLQKENIIDESGMPKERFSAEFPKEGPSILRIQQVVRGDSAAYFCASSPLNEDTQYFGPGTRLTVL.

This clonotype was seen only a few times. This rearrangement joins TRBV5-1 to TRBJ1-1; 8 bases fit TRBD1. Germline V gives CDR1 SGHRS, CDR2 YFSETQ. Unmatched junction bases numbered 10, after V lost 8 bases and J lost 1 base. CDR3 size: 15 residues. CDR3 loop: CASSTRGRENTEAFF. The CDR3 region has the DNA TGCGCCAGTTCGACCAGGGGGCGCGAGAACACTGAAGCTTTCTTT.

Many counts were recorded for this clonotype. V usage is TRBV3-1 and J usage is TRBJ2-1, with D possibly TRBD1 on 8 matching bases. CDR3 length: 13 amino acids. The V and J ends lost 0 bases and 12 bases respectively, with 12 bases between them. Germline V gene data show CDR1 as LGHDT and CDR2 as YNNKEL (reference sequence). The CDR3 sequence is CASSQEHRGGQFF. Here the CDR3 DNA reads TGTGCCAGCAGCCAAGAACACAGGGGGGGGCAGTTCTTC.

This clonotype was seen a handful of times. This sequence joins TRBV20-1 and TRBJ2-3; D is tentatively TRBD1 or TRBD2 (5 bases each). Germline V gene lookup returns CDR1 DFQATT and CDR2 SNEGSKA (reference sequence). V dropped 4 bases and J dropped 1 base, with 12 bases sitting between them. The CDR3 covers 14 residues. The CDR3 reads CSAKGGGGTDTQYF. The CDR3 DNA follows: TGCAGTGCTAAAGGTGGGGGTGGCACAGATACGCAGTATTTT.

This clonotype was found many times. The chain employs TRBV28 and TRBJ2-3; 10 bases are shared with TRBD2. The CDR3 sequence is 16 residues long. With V trimmed by 1 base and J by 2 bases, 3 bases remained unmatched. Germline CDR1 and CDR2: MDHEN and SYDVKM. The CDR3 protein is CASSLSSGSDTDTQYF. For the CDR3, the DNA is TGTGCCAGCAGTTTATCTAGCGGGAGTGACACAGATACGCAGTATTTT. The whole variable domain, remainder taken from reference TRBV28 and TRBJ2-3, is DVKVTQSSRYLVKRTGEKVFLECVQDMDHENMFWYRQDPGLGLRLIYFSYDVKMKEKGDIPEGYSVSREKKERFSLILESASTNQTSMYLCASSLSSGSDTDTQYFGPGTRLTVL.

The chain joins TRBV9 to TRBJ2-2; 11 positions agree with TRBD1. The CDR3 runs to 15 residues. Losses at the gene ends were 3 bases for V and 6 bases for J; bases not matched to a gene: 4. Germline values: CDR1 SGDLS, CDR2 YYNGEE. CDR3 amino acids: CASSGGQGDPGELFF. The CDR3 bases are TGTGCCAGCAGCGGGGGACAGGGGGATCCCGGGGAGCTGTTTTTT.

This clonotype was recorded at least ten times. The J gene is TRBJ2-3, the V gene TRBV10-3; 8 bases line up with TRBD2. Germline V gene data show CDR1 as ENHRY and CDR2 as SYGVKD. The junction had 4 bases not matched to a gene; V was cut back by 2 bases and J by 0 bases. There are 16 residues in the CDR3. The CDR3 spells CAISERTSLSTDTQYF. The CDR3, as DNA: TGTGCCATCAGTGAGCGGACTAGCCTAAGCACAGATACGCAGTATTTT.

This clonotype was seen ten or more times. V is TRBV5-6 and J is TRBJ1-2; TRBD1 is a possible D gene (6 bases). The CDR3 has 16 amino acids. CDR1 and CDR2 (germline): SGHDT, YYEEEE. V was trimmed by 4 bases and J by 1 base, leaving 17 bases between them. The CDR3 DNA sequence: TGTGCCAGCAGCCTTACCGGGACAAGTAGTAACTATGGCTACACCTTC. Translation gives CASSLTGTSSNYGYTF.